Listed below are T cell receptor beta chains from one sample, sequenced in a study of identical twins. In TCRdb, the 5' RACE reads were re-called with MiXCR into one record per CDR3 protein. The repertoire holds roughly 490,000 distinct CDR3 sequences, with roughly 13% as singletons. These data were also reused for a study on yellow fever vaccine responses in identical twins.

What was sequenced was CD4+ T cells sorted from blood. All receptors come from a woman aged 18-29 years in good health. CDR3s include the opening cysteine and the closing phenylalanine or tryptophan. A D gene is named only where the DNA matches it firmly. A clone size is listed for some rows: how often the clone was seen (once, few, many), or a class if it is expanded.

D gene	J gene	clone size	V gene	CDR3 DNA	CDR3 protein
TRBD1	TRBJ2-5	NA	TRBV20-1	TGCAGTGCACCTATGACAGGGTCGGCGACCCAGTACTTC	CSAPMTGSATQYF
TRBD2	TRBJ2-7	many	TRBV5-4	TGTGCCAGCAGCTTAACGCTAGCGGGAGGACTCGAGCAGTACTTC	CASSLTLAGGLEQYF
NA	TRBJ1-5	NA	TRBV7-6	TGTGCCAGCAGCTTAGCCCATCAGCCCCAGCATTTT	CASSLAHQPQHF
NA	TRBJ2-1	NA	TRBV6-2/TRBV6-3	TGTGCCAGCAGTAAAAACTCCCGAGGGAAGTTCTTC	CASSKNSRGKFF
NA	TRBJ2-4	few	TRBV3-1	TGTGCCAGCAGCCAAGAACAGTACGGTTACATTCAGTACTTC	CASSQEQYGYIQYF
NA	TRBJ2-7	NA	TRBV28	TGTGCCAGCAGGTCGGGACTCTACGAGCAGTACTTC	CASRSGLYEQYF
TRBD2	TRBJ2-7	NA	TRBV25-1	TGTGCCAGCAGTGTTCCGGGACTAGAGTACGAGCAGTACTTC	CASSVPGLEYEQYF
TRBD2	TRBJ2-5	NA	TRBV5-1	TGCGCCAGCAGCTTGAGAGCGGGAGGTGCGGAGACCCAGTACTTC	CASSLRAGGAETQYF
TRBD2	TRBJ2-5	NA	TRBV29-1	TGCAGCGTTGTGCCTAGCGGCTACCAAGAGACCCAGTACTTC	CSVVPSGYQETQYF
TRBD2	TRBJ2-7	few	TRBV3-1	TGTGCCAGCAGCCAGTTACTAGCGGGGACCTACGAGCAGTACTTC	CASSQLLAGTYEQYF
TRBD2	TRBJ2-3	few	TRBV6-5	TGTGCCAGCAGTTTCAGCGGGAGCGCAGATACGCAGTATTTT	CASSFSGSADTQYF
NA	TRBJ2-5	NA	TRBV27	TGTGCCAGCAGTTATAGAGGTGGTGTAGAGACCCAGTACTTC	CASSYRGGVETQYF
TRBD2	TRBJ2-1	NA	TRBV25-1	TGTGCCAGCAGTCAGAGGACTAGCGGCGGCACCTACAATGAGCAGTTCTTC	CASSQRTSGGTYNEQFF
TRBD2	TRBJ2-7	NA	TRBV20-1	TGCAGTGCTCCGACCTCTAGCGGGGGGTACGAGCAGTACTTC	CSAPTSSGGYEQYF
NA	TRBJ2-3	NA	TRBV5-1	TGCGCCAGCAGCTTGGCTCAGCCGCCCACAGATACGCAGTATTTT	CASSLAQPPTDTQYF
NA	TRBJ2-7	NA	TRBV4-3	TGCGCCAGCAGCCAAGATTGGCTAACGGGGGACGAGCAGTACTTC	CASSQDWLTGDEQYF
TRBD1	TRBJ2-2	few	TRBV27	TGTGCCAGCAGTTTAGGGACAGGGATGGTCGGGGAGCTGTTTTTT	CASSLGTGMVGELFF
TRBD2	TRBJ2-3	NA	TRBV10-1	TGCGCCACCCGGACTAGCGGGAGTTATACGCAGTATTTT	CATRTSGSYTQYF
NA	TRBJ2-2	NA	TRBV12-3/TRBV12-4	TGTGCCAGCAGTTTAGTGCTCAGGGGCACCGGGGAGCTGTTTTTT	CASSLVLRGTGELFF
NA	TRBJ2-1	NA	TRBV7-2	TGTGCCAGCAGCTCCGCCGGGGCGGGTGAGCAGTTCTTC	CASSSAGAGEQFF
TRBD2	TRBJ2-3	few	TRBV20-1	TGCAGTGCGAACCCAAGCGGGAGCGCAGATACGCAGTATTTT	CSANPSGSADTQYF
NA	TRBJ2-5	few	TRBV5-1	TGCGCCAGCAGCGGGATGACTGCGCGGGAGACCCAGTACTTC	CASSGMTARETQYF
TRBD2	TRBJ2-1	many	TRBV6-5	TGTGCCAGCAGTTCCTCACTAGCGGGTTCCTACAATGAGCAGTTCTTC	CASSSSLAGSYNEQFF
NA	TRBJ2-7	few	TRBV7-8	TGTGCCAGCAGCTTAGTTTTGGAGGCGGGCGAGCAGTACTTC	CASSLVLEAGEQYF
NA	TRBJ1-5	few	TRBV30	TGTGCCTGGAGTGTACCCAGGGTCAATCAGCCCCAGCATTTT	CAWSVPRVNQPQHF
TRBD2	TRBJ2-1	many	TRBV6-2/TRBV6-3	TGTGCCAGCACAGGAGGTAGCGGGAACTACAATGAGCAGTTCTTC	CASTGGSGNYNEQFF
TRBD2	TRBJ2-2	few	TRBV4-3	TGCGCCAGCAGACTAGCGGCAACCAACCCCACCGGGGAGCTGTTTTTT	CASRLAATNPTGELFF
NA	TRBJ2-5	NA	TRBV3-1	TGTGCCAGCAGCCCCCACGGGAGAGAGACCCAGTACTTC	CASSPHGRETQYF
TRBD2	TRBJ2-1	NA	TRBV2	TGTGCCAGCAGTGAAAAAGCGGGGGGCTACAATGAGCAGTTCTTC	CASSEKAGGYNEQFF
TRBD1	TRBJ2-3	NA	TRBV5-5	TGTGCCAGCGCACAGGGGGCTGGGACAGATACGCAGTATTTT	CASAQGAGTDTQYF
NA	TRBJ2-5	NA	TRBV12-3/TRBV12-4	TGTGCCAGCAGTTTAGGTTTCAGGGTCGGCTCGACCCAGTACTTC	CASSLGFRVGSTQYF
TRBD2	TRBJ2-7	few	TRBV6-2/TRBV6-3	TGTGCCAGCAGCAATACGGGACTAATTTCCTACGAGCAGTACTTC	CASSNTGLISYEQYF
NA	TRBJ2-5	many	TRBV5-1	TGCGCCAGCAGCTCGGGGACTACAGGGGAGACCCAGTACTTC	CASSSGTTGETQYF
TRBD1	TRBJ2-7	NA	TRBV11-2	TGTGCCAGCAGCCTATCGGGACAGAAAACGAACGAGCAGTACTTC	CASSLSGQKTNEQYF
TRBD2	TRBJ2-1	NA	TRBV9	TGTGCCAGCAGCGTAGACGGCGGGGGGGCCTATTACAATGAGCAGTTCTTC	CASSVDGGGAYYNEQFF
NA	TRBJ2-5	NA	TRBV6-5	TGTGCCAGCAGTTACTCCACTAGGTCTGAGACCCAGTACTTC	CASSYSTRSETQYF
TRBD1	TRBJ1-1	few	TRBV5-1	TGCGCCAGCAGCTCGACGGGACAGGGTAAGAAGGGCACTGAAGCTTTCTTT	CASSSTGQGKKGTEAFF
NA	TRBJ2-2	few	TRBV5-8	NA	CASSLTNTGSCFF
TRBD2	TRBJ2-7	NA	TRBV5-1	TGCGCCAGCAGCTTCGTCGGGAGGGACGGCATCTCCTACGAGCAGTACTTC	CASSFVGRDGISYEQYF
NA	TRBJ2-2	NA	TRBV20-1	TGCAGTGCTAGTCCCTCCCCCCGGGGCACCGGGGAGCTGTTTTTT	CSASPSPRGTGELFF
NA	TRBJ2-7	few	TRBV18	TGTGCCAGCTCACCCCCCGGGAGAGGATCCTACGAGCAGTACTTC	CASSPPGRGSYEQYF
TRBD2	TRBJ2-7	NA	TRBV7-2	TGTGCCAGCCAGACTAGCGGGGGACTCTACGAGCAGTACTTC	CASQTSGGLYEQYF
TRBD1	TRBJ2-7	many	TRBV5-6	TGTGCCAGCAGCATACGGACAGGGGGTTCCTACGAGCAGTACTTC	CASSIRTGGSYEQYF
NA	TRBJ2-3	few	TRBV20-1	TGCAGTGCTAGAGTTGAGGGGCCGGATACGCAGTATTTT	CSARVEGPDTQYF
NA	TRBJ2-2	NA	TRBV18	TGTGCCAGCTCACCACCCTCGGGACGGAACACCGGGGAGCTGTTTTTT	CASSPPSGRNTGELFF